A single sample gave rise to the 25 T cell receptor beta chains below, sequenced in a study of T cells in localized non-small cell lung cancer. Profiled with immunoSEQ multiplex PCR; TCRdb holds only in-frame clones, not every one. The sample contains 4,500 to 5,500 clones, more than 30% of which appear only once. Sample: lung tumor tissue, taken before any cancer treatment. The receptors here all came from a male donor at least 60 years old with stage I lung adenocarcinoma.

DNA of the CDR3: TGTGCCAGCTCACCACCGAGGGCGGGGGGGCCGCGAGGGGCCAACGTCCTGACTTTC. It encodes CASSPPRAGGPRGANVLTF. V gene TRBV18 combines with J gene TRBJ2-6; 9 bases are a match to TRBD2. Looked up from germline, CDR1 is KGHSH and CDR2 is LQKENI. V was clipped by 0 bases and J by 4 bases; unmatched bases: 10. The CDR3 consists of 19 residues.

This chain joins TRBV5-1 and TRBJ2-7, with 9 positions matching TRBD2. Trimming removed 5 bases from V and 6 bases from J; junction bases left unmatched: 12. In germline, CDR1 is SGHRS, CDR2 YFSETQ. The CDR3 covers 15 residues. CDR3 residues: CASSRGSGLAREQYF. In DNA, the CDR3 is TGCGCCAGCAGTCGCGGGTCGGGACTAGCCCGCGAGCAGTACTTC.

Only one count was recorded for this clone. V and J are TRBV19 and TRBJ2-7; D call uncertain. V lost 5 bases to trimming and J lost 4 bases, with 15 bases between them. CDR1 is LNHDA and CDR2 is SQIVND in the germline V gene (reference sequence). The CDR3 runs 14 residues. The CDR3 nucleotides are TGTGCCAGTAGTTCCTTTTCGGGTACGTACGAGCAGTACTTC. Protein: CASSSFSGTYEQYF.

This clone has more than one count but fewer than ten. This chain joins TRBV6-8 and TRBJ2-1; perhaps TRBD1 as D (6 bases). Deletions cut 10 bases from V and 6 bases from J, with 13 bases between. Germline CDR1 reads MNHGY; CDR2 reads SAAAGT. CDR3 length: 12 residues. The CDR3 loop is CAISLQGNEQFF. CDR3 sequence (DNA): TGTGCCATCAGCCTACAGGGCAATGAGCAGTTCTTC.

The chain is built from TRBV5-1 and TRBJ1-1; 9 bases map to TRBD1. The germline V gene has CDR1 SGHRS and CDR2 YFSETQ. The V gene end was trimmed by 3 bases and the J gene end by 10 bases; junction bases not matched to a gene: 10. The CDR3 has 14 residues. CDR3 in DNA: TGCGCCAGCAGCTCGGACGGACAGGGGATGAGAGCTTTCTTT. It translates to CASSSDGQGMRAFF.

This clone is medium-sized. The chain has TRBV11-3 and TRBJ2-7, with D possibly being TRBD1 or TRBD2 (6 bases each). Trimming removed 3 bases at V and 6 bases at J, with 15 bases between. CDR1 is SGHNT, CDR2 YENEEA, per germline. The CDR3 loop spans 14 amino acids. The DNA for the CDR3 is TGTGCCAGCAGCTTTTACCCACAGGGAGGCGAGCAGTACTTC. Encoded protein: CASSFYPQGGEQYF.

The V call is TRBV5-1, the J call TRBJ2-3; TRBD2 agrees at 12 bases. CDR1 SGHRS and CDR2 YFSETQ come from the germline V gene. CDR3 length equals 14 residues. With V trimmed by 5 bases and J by 4 bases, 2 bases remained unmatched. DNA for the CDR3: TGCGCCAGCAGGGGACTAGCGGGTGCAGATACGCAGTATTTT. Its protein product is CASRGLAGADTQYF.

J is TRBJ1-6 and V is TRBV6-8; D perhaps matches TRBD1 (5 bases). Trimming shortened V by 4 bases and J by 10 bases, and 11 bases separated the two germline ends. Germline values: CDR1 MNHGY, CDR2 SAAAGT. This CDR3 has 13 residues. The CDR3 loop is CASSLGADSPLHF. CDR3 in DNA: TGTGCCAGCAGTTTAGGGGCCGACTCACCCCTCCACTTT.

This clone is categorized as medium-sized. The V and J genes are TRBV11-3 and TRBJ2-1; 10 bases agree with TRBD1. This CDR3 is built from 15 residues. Germline V gene sequence: CDR1 SGHNT, CDR2 YENEEA. The V and J ends lost 4 bases and 6 bases, in that order; junction bases with no gene match: 6. CDR3 nucleotide sequence: TGTGCCAGCAGCTCTGGGGACAGGGGAGGCAATGAGCAGTTCTTC. It translates to CASSSGDRGGNEQFF.

This clone is deemed medium-sized. This rearrangement joins TRBV15 to TRBJ2-7, with D possibly matching TRBD2 (6 bases). V was cut by 0 bases and J by 3 bases, with 12 bases left in between. This CDR3 is built from 15 residues. Germline CDR1 reads LNHNV; CDR2 reads YYDKDF (reference sequence). CDR3 in amino acids: CATSRDHPGDYEQYF. CDR3 sequence (DNA): TGTGCCACCAGCAGAGATCATCCGGGAGACTACGAGCAGTACTTC.

This clone was observed a few times. The chain couples TRBV18 to TRBJ2-6; D is unresolved. The CDR3 spans 16 residues. V was trimmed by 2 bases and J by 2 bases, leaving 10 bases between them. Germline loops: CDR1 KGHSH, CDR2 LQKENI. In nucleotides, the CDR3 is TGTGCCAGCTCACCAGGATTGCCAACTGGGGCCAACGTCCTGACTTTC. It is translated as CASSPGLPTGANVLTF.

The chain has TRBV30 and TRBJ1-1; TRBD1 might be the D (6 bases). Germline-derived CDR1 and CDR2 are GTSNPN and SVGIG (reference sequence). V lost 3 bases to trimming and J lost 6 bases, with 14 bases between them. This CDR3 spans 13 amino acids. The CDR3 sequence is CAWRNREFAEAFF. The CDR3 bases are TGTGCCTGGAGGAACAGGGAGTTCGCTGAAGCTTTCTTT.

In nucleotides, the CDR3 is TGTGCCAGCAGTGACAGACGGGACACTGAAGCTTTCTTT. As protein: CASSDRRDTEAFF. The genes are TRBV9 and TRBJ1-1, with D possibly being TRBD1 (5 bases). Between the trimmed V and J ends, which lost 5 bases and 3 bases, there was a span of 11 bases. Germline CDR1 reads SGDLS; CDR2 reads YYNGEE. The CDR3 length is 13 residues.

This clone has more than one count but fewer than ten. The J gene is TRBJ1-1, the V gene TRBV6-8, with 7 nucleotides matching TRBD1. CDR3 length: 13 residues. From germline, CDR1 is MNHGY and CDR2 SAAAGT. The V segment lost 5 bases and the J segment 9 bases; nucleotides outside the gene matches: 9. CDR3 protein: CASSREDRRKAFF. DNA of the CDR3: TGTGCCAGCAGTCGCGAGGACAGGCGGAAAGCTTTCTTT.

This rearrangement joins TRBV7-5 to TRBJ2-2; TRBD1 reflects the table's D call only, with no check against the DNA. TRBV7-5 is shown as a pseudogene. The CDR3 covers 14 residues. The CDR3: CASSPQGDTGELFF. The CDR3 region has the DNA TGTGCCAGCAGCCCGCAGGGTGACACCGGGGAGCTGTTTTTT.

This chain uses TRBV30 with TRBJ1-6, with D hard to call. V lost 0 bases and J 7 bases, leaving 10 bases between the germline ends. The CDR3 contains 14 residues. CDR1 GTSNPN and CDR2 SVGIG come from the germline V gene (reference sequence). In DNA, the CDR3 is TGTGCCTGGAGTGTAGACGGACTAAATTCACCCCTCCACTTT. As protein: CAWSVDGLNSPLHF. The whole variable domain, remainder taken from reference TRBV30 and TRBJ1-6, is SQTIHQWPATLVQPVGSPLSLECTVEGTSNPNLYWYRQAAGRGLQLLFYSVGIGQISSEVPQNLSASRPQDRQFILSSKKLLLSDSGFYLCAWSVDGLNSPLHFGNGTRLTVT.

Only a few counts were recorded for this clone. The chain links TRBV2 to TRBJ2-3, with TRBD2 matching over 12 bases. This CDR3 region has 17 residues. The germline V gene has CDR1 SNHLY and CDR2 FYNNEI. V shed 3 bases and J 0 bases; nucleotides not matched to a gene: 4. The CDR3 is CASSELAGGPSTDTQYF. The CDR3 DNA is TGTGCCAGCAGTGAGCTAGCGGGGGGGCCTAGCACAGATACGCAGTATTTT.

This clone was observed a few times. The chain employs TRBV11-3 and TRBJ2-1, with 11 bases matching TRBD2. After removal of 2 bases from V and 3 bases from J, the junction contained 3 bases not matched to a gene. Per germline, CDR1 SGHNT and CDR2 YENEEA. The CDR3 is made up of 16 amino acids. CDR3 sequence (DNA): TGTGCCAGCAGCTTAACTAGCGGGGGCCTCTACAATGAGCAGTTCTTC. This codes for CASSLTSGGLYNEQFF.

This clone has only one observation. V usage is TRBV18 and J usage is TRBJ2-7, with 7 bases lining up with TRBD1. This CDR3 is 15 amino acids long. Trimming at V came to 4 bases and at J to 4 bases, leaving 10 bases not matched to a gene. Germline CDR1 and CDR2: KGHSH and LQKENI. The CDR3 region has the DNA TGTGCCAGCTCACTAACGGGACAGTCTCATTACGAGCAGTACTTC. Translating it yields CASSLTGQSHYEQYF.

The V and J genes are TRBV9 and TRBJ2-7; D is possibly TRBD2 (5 bases). Looked up from germline, CDR1 is SGDLS and CDR2 is YYNGEE. Trimming cost V 5 bases and J 2 bases, with 11 bases left between them. This CDR3 is built from 13 residues. As DNA, the CDR3 is TGTGCCAGCAGTTATAGCGCGGCCTACGAGCAGTACTTC. This codes for CASSYSAAYEQYF.

This clone has just a few counts. The chain joins TRBV9 to TRBJ1-2; no definite D call. CDR1 is SGDLS and CDR2 is YYNGEE in the germline V gene. V was cut by 6 bases and J by 8 bases, with 14 bases left in between. There are 12 residues in the CDR3. DNA for the CDR3: TGTGCCAGCACCGATTCGCCGGAAGGCTACACCTTC. It yields the protein CASTDSPEGYTF.

The DNA for the CDR3 is TGTGCCAGTAGTCAGGGAGGGGACGAGCAGTACTTC. Protein sequence: CASSQGGDEQYF. This sequence joins TRBV19 and TRBJ2-7, with 7 positions matching TRBD2. This CDR3 region has 12 residues. The V gene's germline CDR1 is LNHDA and CDR2 SQIVND (reference sequence). With 5 bases clipped from V and 5 bases from J, the junction kept 3 bases outside the gene matches.

This clone has a single count. This chain joins TRBV10-2 and TRBJ1-3, with D tentatively TRBD1 (6 bases). V lost 3 bases to trimming and J lost 3 bases, with 15 bases between them. This CDR3 is built from 16 residues. The germline gives CDR1 WSHSY, CDR2 SAAADI. CDR3 in DNA: TGCGCCAGCAGTGAAGGTCGGGGGGCATTTGGAAACACCATATATTTT. Translated: CASSEGRGAFGNTIYF.

This chain links TRBV6-8 with TRBJ2-7, with 8 bases that match TRBD2. V shed 4 bases, J shed 1 base, and the junction held 9 bases outside the gene matches. This CDR3 region has 16 residues. Germline V gene lookup returns CDR1 MNHGY and CDR2 SAAAGT. In DNA, the CDR3 is TGTGCCAGCAGTTCCCTAGGAGCGGGGGTGTCCTACGAGCAGTACTTC. Amino acids: CASSSLGAGVSYEQYF.

The chain links TRBV19 to TRBJ2-1, with 11 bases lining up with TRBD2. V shed 5 bases, J shed 3 bases, and the junction held 3 bases outside the gene matches. CDR3 length: 15 residues. Germline loops: CDR1 LNHDA, CDR2 SQIVND (reference sequence). The CDR3 region is CASSVSGGDYNEQFF. Written as DNA, the CDR3 is TGTGCCAGTAGTGTTAGCGGGGGGGACTACAATGAGCAGTTCTTC.